One and the same sample provided the 24 T cell receptor beta chains below, sequenced in a study of CD8 T cells in Susac syndrome (dated by TCRdb to between 2018 and 2020). The library came from the immunoSEQ multiplex PCR assay. RNA was extracted using the RNeasy kit, and about 0.5 to 1 ug of the RNA was reverse transcribed with random hexamers. Using fastp trimming at Q25 and MiXCR clonotype assembly, TCRdb reanalyzed the public sequencing data and kept in-frame beta chains. All rows with the same CDR3 protein become a single entry with the most common DNA and genes. Recorded for this sample are 150,000 to 200,000 distinct CDR3 sequences; around 94% of them occurred a single time. The top ten clonotypes cover around 0.093% of the sample. Material: CD4+ T cells from PBMCs. The origin of the receptors is a human donor with multiple sclerosis.

The rearrangement uses TRBV25-1 and TRBJ2-7; TRBD2 matches 11 bases. The trim removed 5 bases at V and 4 bases at J, leaving 7 bases unmatched. This CDR3 has 15 residues. The germline CDR1 and CDR2 sequences are MGHDK and SYGVNS. Written as DNA, the CDR3 is TGTGCCAGCAGTATAGCGGGAGGGCCTTTATACGAGCAGTACTTC. Protein: CASSIAGGPLYEQYF.

The chain carries TRBV5-4 and TRBJ2-7, with 8 bases matching TRBD1. This CDR3 spans 15 amino acids. From germline, CDR1 is SGHNT and CDR2 YYREEE (reference sequence). V lost 0 bases, J lost 2 bases, and 4 bases stayed unmatched. CDR3 loop: CASSLGQGRTYEQYF. CDR3 coding DNA: TGTGCCAGCAGCTTGGGACAGGGGCGAACCTACGAGCAGTACTTC.

The DNA of the CDR3 is TGTGCCAGTAGCACCTTTAGGGCCACCGGGGAGCTGTTTTTT. It specifies CASSTFRATGELFF. The chain links TRBV19 to TRBJ2-2; D gene unclear. This CDR3 spans 14 amino acids. Deletions cut 6 bases from V and 4 bases from J, with 12 bases between. CDR1 LNHDA and CDR2 SQIVND come from the germline V gene (reference sequence). Using reference TRBV19 and TRBJ2-2 for the parts outside the CDR3, the full variable domain is DGGITQSPKYLFRKEGQNVTLSCEQNLNHDAMYWYRQDPGQGLRLIYYSQIVNDFQKGDIAEGYSVSREKKESFPLTVTSAQKNPTAFYLCASSTFRATGELFFGEGSRLTVL.

The chain is built from TRBV23-1 and TRBJ2-7; a possible D gene is TRBD1 (7 bases). TRBV23-1 is flagged as an ORF with uncertain function. CDR3 size: 19 residues. V lost 2 bases and J 6 bases, leaving 29 bases between the germline ends. CDR3 region: CASSQPPLGGGGGFSEQYF. CDR3 bases: TGCGCCAGCAGTCAACCACCTCTCGGAGGTGGAGGGGGCTTCAGCGAGCAGTACTTC.

This clonotype was recorded a few times. V and J are TRBV28 and TRBJ2-3; D is ambiguous. The CDR3 covers 12 residues. V lost 5 bases and J 3 bases, leaving 6 bases between the germline ends. The V gene's germline CDR1 is MDHEN and CDR2 SYDVKM. CDR3 sequence: CASSLTTDTQYF. CDR3 nucleotide sequence: TGTGCCAGCAGTCTAACTACAGATACGCAGTATTTT.

The genes are TRBV29-1 and TRBJ2-7; D remains unclear. Deletions cut 6 bases from V and 7 bases from J, with 13 bases between. The germline V gene has CDR1 SQVTM and CDR2 ANQGSEA. The CDR3 consists of 11 residues. CDR3 amino acids: CSVCKVEEQYF. The CDR3 DNA reads TGCAGCGTGTGTAAGGTGGAAGAGCAGTACTTC.

This clonotype has just one count. The V call is TRBV18, the J call TRBJ2-1, with 8 nucleotides matching TRBD1. Germline V gene sequence: CDR1 KGHSH, CDR2 LQKENI. Losses at the gene ends were 4 bases for V and 8 bases for J; bases not matched to a gene: 1. The CDR3 runs 12 residues. The CDR3 nucleotides read TGTGCCAGCTCACAGACAGGGGATGAGCAGTTCTTC. Translated, it gives CASSQTGDEQFF. Drawing the rest from reference TRBV18 and TRBJ2-1, the complete variable domain is NAGVMQNPRHLVRRRGQEARLRCSPMKGHSHVYWYRQLPEEGLKFMVYLQKENIIDESGMPKERFSAEFPKEGPSILRIQQVVRGDSAAYFCASSQTGDEQFFGPGTRLTVL.

This chain uses TRBV5-6 with TRBJ2-1, with 9 bases aligning to TRBD1. In germline, CDR1 is SGHDT, CDR2 YYEEEE. This CDR3 has 15 residues. V shed 3 bases, J shed 4 bases, and the junction held 5 bases outside the gene matches. The CDR3 DNA sequence: TGTGCCAGCAGCTCCAACAGGGGGCGTTACAATGAGCAGTTCTTC. Translated: CASSSNRGRYNEQFF.

The V call is TRBV5-4, the J call TRBJ2-7; 10 bases are shared with TRBD2. The germline gives CDR1 SGHNT, CDR2 YYREEE (reference sequence). The CDR3 contains 14 residues. V lost 4 bases and J lost 4; bases outside the gene matches: 5. The CDR3 bases are TGTGCCAGCAGCAACGAAGCGGGAGGGTACGAGCAGTACTTC. This translates into CASSNEAGGYEQYF.

The chain is built from TRBV7-9 and TRBJ1-4, with D unresolved. Looked up from germline, CDR1 is SEHNR and CDR2 is FQNEAQ (reference sequence). V was cut by 1 base and J by 8 bases, with 11 bases left in between. This CDR3 contains 14 residues. The CDR3 loop is CASSLEFGVEKLFF. The DNA for the CDR3 is TGTGCCAGCAGCTTAGAATTCGGTGTAGAAAAACTGTTTTTT.

The rearrangement joins TRBV20-1 to TRBJ2-5; no firm D call. The V gene's germline CDR1 is DFQATT and CDR2 SNEGSKA (reference sequence). The V end was cut by 0 bases, the J end by 5 bases, with 16 bases between. CDR3 length: 15 residues. The CDR3: CSAREGSRVGETQYF. In DNA, the CDR3 is TGCAGTGCTAGAGAAGGGTCTAGAGTCGGGGAGACCCAGTACTTC.

This clonotype was seen only once. The chain combines TRBV2 with TRBJ2-1; 16 bases match TRBD2. Germline assignment: CDR1 SNHLY and CDR2 FYNNEI. V gave up 6 bases and J gave up 10 bases; unmatched junction bases: 3. The CDR3 loop spans 14 amino acids. Here the CDR3 reads CASRGLAGGPEQFF. Written as DNA, the CDR3 is TGTGCCAGCAGGGGACTAGCGGGAGGGCCAGAGCAGTTCTTC.

This clonotype was counted once. V gene TRBV7-2 combines with J gene TRBJ1-1, with D possibly being TRBD1 (5 bases). CDR1 is SGHTA and CDR2 is FQGNSA in the germline V gene. This CDR3 comprises 14 residues. With 5 bases removed from V and 6 bases from J, the gap between germline ends came to 16 bases. The CDR3 nucleotides are TGTGCCAGCAGCATAGAACCCATGGGGGCTGAAGCTTTCTTT. Its translation is CASSIEPMGAEAFF.

The rearrangement uses TRBV19 and TRBJ1-5; 9 bases line up with TRBD1. This CDR3 comprises 18 residues. The J segment lost 2 bases and the V segment lost 6 bases, leaving 14 bases of the junction unmatched. CDR1 LNHDA and CDR2 SQIVND come from the germline V gene (reference sequence). The CDR3 nucleotides are TGTGCCAGTAGCTTAGGGTGGACAGGGGAGGTTGGCAATCAGCCCCAGCATTTT. Translated, it gives CASSLGWTGEVGNQPQHF.

V is TRBV28 and J is TRBJ1-4; maybe TRBD1 (5 bases). V lost 8 bases to trimming and J lost 5 bases, with 9 bases between them. The CDR3 is 12 residues long. Germline CDR1 and CDR2: MDHEN and SYDVKM. As DNA, the CDR3 is TGTGCCAGCTTCCGGGGCAATGAAAAACTGTTTTTT. Translated: CASFRGNEKLFF.

The J gene is TRBJ2-3, the V gene TRBV28, with 8 bases fitting TRBD2. Germline V gene sequence: CDR1 MDHEN, CDR2 SYDVKM. This CDR3 comprises 14 residues. After removal of 5 bases from V and 0 bases from J, the junction contained 1 base not matched to a gene. CDR3 in amino acids: CASSASGSTDTQYF. The CDR3 DNA reads as TGTGCCAGCAGTGCTAGCGGGAGCACAGATACGCAGTATTTT.

This clonotype was seen just once. The chain is built from TRBV19 and TRBJ1-5; D not certain. The CDR3 consists of 11 residues. V was clipped by 4 bases and J by 7 bases, with 5 bases between them. The germline V gene encodes CDR1 LNHDA and CDR2 SQIVND (reference sequence). CDR3 protein: CASSRGQPQHF. The CDR3 DNA reads TGTGCCAGTAGTAGGGGACAGCCCCAGCATTTT.

V is TRBV7-3 and J is TRBJ2-7; possibly TRBD2 for D (6 bases). Trimming removed 1 base from V and 2 bases from J, with 12 bases in between. CDR3 length: 15 amino acids. From germline, CDR1 is SGHTA and CDR2 FQGTGA. CDR3 coding DNA: TGTGCCAGCAGCTTAAGTGGTAGCGGCACCTACGAGCAGTACTTC. It specifies CASSLSGSGTYEQYF.

The rearrangement links TRBV7-9 to TRBJ2-2; D uncertain. Trimming left V 3 bases short and J 3 bases short, with 14 bases between. The CDR3 contains 16 residues. The V gene's germline CDR1 is SEHNR and CDR2 FQNEAQ (reference sequence). The CDR3 nucleotides read TGTGCCAGCAGCTTGGAGTGGGGTACGGACACCGGGGAGCTGTTTTTT. Encoded protein: CASSLEWGTDTGELFF.

The chain combines TRBV30 with TRBJ1-5; D is unclear. Germline lookup yields CDR1 GTSNPN and CDR2 SVGIG (reference sequence). The CDR3 is 13 amino acids. Trimming removed 1 base from V and 4 bases from J, with 8 bases in between. CDR3 amino acids: CAWSEQINQPQHF. The DNA of the CDR3 is TGTGCCTGGAGTGAACAGATTAATCAGCCCCAGCATTTT.

V is TRBV2 and J is TRBJ2-5; perhaps TRBD1 as D (6 bases). Trimming took 8 bases from V and 5 from J, leaving 12 bases between them. Germline V gene data show CDR1 as SNHLY and CDR2 as FYNNEI. The CDR3 is 12 amino acids. CDR3 in amino acids: CASQERGETQYF. CDR3 nucleotide sequence: TGTGCCAGCCAGGAAAGGGGGGAGACCCAGTACTTC.

This chain joins TRBV6-5 and TRBJ2-3, with unresolved D. CDR1 is MNHEY and CDR2 is SVGAGI in the germline V gene. The ends were cut back, 1 base at V and 0 bases at J, with 14 bases in the middle. This CDR3 has 17 amino acids. CDR3 amino acids: CASSYYETHKSTDTQYF. CDR3 nucleotide sequence: TGTGCCAGCAGTTACTACGAGACACACAAAAGCACAGATACGCAGTATTTT.

In its sample, this clonotype was seen once. J is TRBJ2-3 and V is TRBV23-1; D is unresolved. TRBV23-1 carries the ORF label, with uncertain function. Trimming took off 6 bases at V and 9 bases at J, with 10 bases between the two ends. The CDR3 totals 11 residues. CDR3 DNA sequence: TGCGCCAGCAGCCGCCCGCTGACGCAGTATTTT. It codes for CASSRPLTQYF.

V usage is TRBV12-3 or TRBV12-4 and J usage is TRBJ1-5; D is ambiguous. The V end lost 5 bases, the J end lost 7 bases, and 15 bases lay between the germline ends. The CDR3 is 14 amino acids. The DNA of the CDR3 is TGTGCCAGCAGTCCCTTATGGGAGGGCCAGCCCCAGCATTTT. This gives the protein CASSPLWEGQPQHF.